Below, 6 T cell receptor beta chains from the same sample are listed, as sequenced in a study of shared clonotypes between healthy human individuals. TCRdb's copy holds only in-frame clones and misses some; the assay was immunoSEQ multiplex PCR. The sample includes over a million clones, 78% of them seen just once. Sequencing was performed on memory CD4+ T cells from PBMCs. Stated subset: CD45RA-negative fraction. These receptors were obtained from a man aged 18 to 29 in good health. Some clones in this sample may be carry-over from other donors' samples.

The gene calls are TRBV29-1 and TRBJ1-1, with D possibly matching TRBD1 (5 bases). V lost 3 bases and J lost 11, with 13 bases in between. The CDR3 has 11 amino acids. CDR1 is SQVTM, CDR2 ANQGSEA, per germline. In nucleotides, the CDR3 is TGCAGCGTTGATTCGGGGGACGTCGCTTTCTTT. Its translation is CSVDSGDVAFF.

V and J are TRBV11-2 and TRBJ2-1; TRBD2 might be the D (6 bases). Germline V lookup: CDR1 SGHAT, CDR2 FQNNGV. The CDR3 length is 16 residues. Trimming shortened V by 3 bases and J by 4 bases, and 16 bases separated the two germline ends. CDR3 DNA: TGTGCCAGCAGCTTGAGCCGACCGGGACTTTACAATGAGCAGTTCTTC. Translated: CASSLSRPGLYNEQFF.

The chain is built from TRBV5-6 and TRBJ2-2; tentatively, D is TRBD1 or TRBD2 (6 bases each). The CDR3 is 13 residues long. Germline V gene data show CDR1 as SGHDT and CDR2 as YYEEEE. Deletions cut 6 bases from V and 5 bases from J, with 11 bases between. The CDR3 loop is CASNRAGTGELFF. The DNA for the CDR3 is TGTGCCAGCAACAGGGCGGGGACCGGGGAGCTGTTTTTT.

The sample holds one count of this clone. This chain connects TRBV6-6 to TRBJ2-2; TRBD2 aligns across 7 bases. In germline, CDR1 is MNHNY, CDR2 SVGAGI (reference sequence). CDR3 length equals 14 residues. With 6 bases clipped from V and 6 bases from J, the junction kept 7 bases outside the gene matches. This CDR3 reads CASRVGLQAGELFF. CDR3 sequence (DNA): TGTGCCAGCAGGGTGGGACTACAAGCCGGGGAGCTGTTTTTT.

The CDR3 here is CASTLYLLAGGGETQYF. CDR3 nucleotides: TGCGCCAGCACCTTATACCTACTAGCGGGAGGGGGAGAGACCCAGTACTTC. The V and J genes are TRBV5-1 and TRBJ2-5, with TRBD2 matching 13 bases. The CDR3 runs 17 residues. J gave up 4 bases and V 6 bases, and 12 bases lay outside the gene matches. CDR1 and CDR2 from the germline V gene are SGHRS and YFSETQ.

This clone was found once. This chain connects TRBV5-1 to TRBJ1-2; weak D call: TRBD1 (5 bases). Germline V CDR1 and CDR2: SGHRS, YFSETQ. CDR3 length equals 14 residues. Trimming took off 0 bases at V and 7 bases at J, with 13 bases between the two ends. Here the CDR3 reads CASSLEGPRAGYTF. The DNA for the CDR3 is TGCGCCAGCAGCTTGGAGGGGCCCCGGGCTGGCTACACCTTC.